These T cell receptor beta chains were read from a single sample in a study of beta chain features in type 1 diabetes. Method: immunoSEQ multiplex PCR; TCRdb's copy keeps in-frame clones and lacks some. The table records 200,000 to 250,000 clones, under 13% of them present only once. Sequenced input: central memory CD4+ T cells from blood. Receptors were obtained from a man younger than 35 in good health. CDR3s include the opening cysteine and the closing phenylalanine or tryptophan. The order of the fields is clone size, V gene, J gene, CDR3 length, D gene, CDR3 DNA, CDR3 protein. The D gene is left open where the match is weak. The size entry is marked missing in some rows and otherwise reads once, few, many or a size class.

size: .; V: TRBV5-6; J: TRBJ2-5; length: 14; D: .; DNA: TGTGCCAGCAGCTTGTCGGGGACTCAAGAGACCCAGTACTTC; CDR3: CASSLSGTQETQYF
size: few; V: TRBV30; J: TRBJ1-1; length: 16; D: .; DNA: TGTGCCGTAACTCGGGCCTACAAAAAGGAGAACACTGAAGCTTTCTTT; CDR3: CAVTRAYKKENTEAFF
size: few; V: TRBV7-6; J: TRBJ2-1; length: 18; D: TRBD2; DNA: TGTGCCAGCAGCCAAAGTTCGACGGGACTAGCGGGGGACAATGAGCAGTTCTTC; CDR3: CASSQSSTGLAGDNEQFF
size: few; V: TRBV11-2; J: TRBJ2-5; length: 16; D: .; DNA: TGTGCCAGCAGCTTAGGGACACGAACCAAGCAAGAGACCCAGTACTTC; CDR3: CASSLGTRTKQETQYF
size: few; V: TRBV29-1; J: TRBJ1-3; length: 14; D: .; DNA: TGCAGCGTTGTTGGACGGAACTCTGGAAACACCATATATTTT; CDR3: CSVVGRNSGNTIYF
size: few; V: TRBV6-1; J: TRBJ2-5; length: 13; D: .; DNA: TGTGCCACCTCCGGGCCCCGGCAAGAGACCCAGTACTTC; CDR3: CATSGPRQETQYF
size: .; V: TRBV29-1; J: TRBJ2-5; length: 14; D: .; DNA: TGCAGCGTTGAAAGAGGTCTAGACGTCGGAGCCCAGTACTTC; CDR3: CSVERGLDVGAQYF
size: .; V: TRBV9; J: TRBJ2-7; length: 16; D: .; DNA: TGTGCCAGCAGCGTGGATACAGGAGGGGGGCTCTACGAGCAGTACTTC; CDR3: CASSVDTGGGLYEQYF
size: .; V: TRBV27; J: TRBJ1-3; length: 15; D: TRBD1; DNA: TGTGCCAGCAGAGCCGGGACAGGGCTCGGAAACACCATATATTTT; CDR3: CASRAGTGLGNTIYF
size: .; V: TRBV25-1; J: TRBJ1-1; length: 15; D: .; DNA: TGTGCCAGCAGAAGCCTCGACCGGACGAACACTGAAGCTTTCTTT; CDR3: CASRSLDRTNTEAFF
size: once; V: TRBV19; J: TRBJ2-7; length: 15; D: TRBD2; DNA: TGTGCCAGTAGCCATCAAGCGGGAGCAACCTACGAGCAGTACTTC; CDR3: CASSHQAGATYEQYF
size: many; V: TRBV11-2; J: TRBJ1-5; length: 14; D: .; DNA: TGTGCCAGCAGCTTAGATCGGGGCAATCAGCCCCAGCATTTT; CDR3: CASSLDRGNQPQHF
size: .; V: TRBV25-1; J: TRBJ2-1; length: 14; D: .; DNA: TGTGCCAGCAGTGAATTGCTTCGTCACAATGAGCAGTTCTTC; CDR3: CASSELLRHNEQFF
size: .; V: TRBV30; J: TRBJ2-7; length: 16; D: .; DNA: TGTGCCTGGGGGTCCGGGAACACCGCTCCCTCCTACGAGCAGTACTTC; CDR3: CAWGSGNTAPSYEQYF
size: .; V: TRBV30; J: TRBJ1-2; length: 13; D: .; DNA: TGTGCCGTTAGTCGGGAACAGAACTATGGCTACACCTTC; CDR3: CAVSREQNYGYTF
size: .; V: TRBV2; J: TRBJ2-1; length: 15; D: TRBD2; DNA: TGTGCCAGCAGTGAGGACGGGAGGTCTTACAATGAGCAGTTCTTC; CDR3: CASSEDGRSYNEQFF
size: .; V: TRBV18; J: TRBJ2-7; length: 15; D: TRBD1; DNA: TGTGCCAGCTCACCACCGACAGGGGGCGACTACGAGCAGTACTTC; CDR3: CASSPPTGGDYEQYF
size: few; V: TRBV19; J: TRBJ1-5; length: 15; D: .; DNA: TGTGCCAGTAGTACCTCGGACGTTAGCAATCAGCCCCAGCATTTT; CDR3: CASSTSDVSNQPQHF
size: .; V: TRBV6-5; J: TRBJ2-5; length: 14; D: .; DNA: TGTGCCAGCAGTGAAACTTGGGCAGCGAAGACCCAGTACTTC; CDR3: CASSETWAAKTQYF
size: .; V: TRBV5-1; J: TRBJ1-1; length: 14; D: .; DNA: TGCGCCAGCAGCTTTGGGACACTGAACACTGAAGCTTTCTTT; CDR3: CASSFGTLNTEAFF
size: .; V: TRBV11-2; J: TRBJ2-1; length: 15; D: .; DNA: TGTGCCAGCAGCTTAGATATCGGGGTCCACAATGAGCAGTTCTTC; CDR3: CASSLDIGVHNEQFF
size: many; V: TRBV27; J: TRBJ2-2; length: 15; D: .; DNA: TGTGCCAGCAGTTTATTTGGCAGGGGAACCGGGGAGCTGTTTTTT; CDR3: CASSLFGRGTGELFF
size: .; V: TRBV25-1; J: TRBJ2-5; length: 11; D: .; DNA: TGTGCCAGCGCCTACTCAGAGACCCAGTACTTC; CDR3: CASAYSETQYF
size: .; V: TRBV7-8; J: TRBJ2-3; length: 14; D: .; DNA: TGTGCCAGCAGCTTGGCGGGCAGCACAGATACGCAGTATTTT; CDR3: CASSLAGSTDTQYF
size: many; V: TRBV7-6; J: TRBJ2-1; length: 14; D: TRBD2; DNA: TGTGCCAGCAGCTTACGGGAGGGCGGAAATGAGCAGTTCTTC; CDR3: CASSLREGGNEQFF
size: few; V: TRBV18; J: TRBJ2-6; length: 15; D: TRBD1; DNA: TGTGCCAGCTCACCGACAGGGGTCGGGGCCAACGTCCTGACTTTC; CDR3: CASSPTGVGANVLTF
size: once; V: TRBV9; J: TRBJ2-3; length: 16; D: TRBD2; DNA: TGTGCCAGCAGCCTCAGGCTAGCGGGGAGCACAGATACGCAGTATTTT; CDR3: CASSLRLAGSTDTQYF
size: few; V: TRBV7-3; J: TRBJ2-7; length: 15; D: TRBD1; DNA: TGTGCCAGCAGCTTAATGGGACAGGGGGCCCACGAGCAGTACTTC; CDR3: CASSLMGQGAHEQYF
size: .; V: TRBV5-1; J: TRBJ2-1; length: 15; D: TRBD2; DNA: TGCGCCAGCAGCAGACTAGCGGGAACCTACAATGAGCAGTTCTTC; CDR3: CASSRLAGTYNEQFF
size: .; V: TRBV5-4; J: TRBJ1-1; length: 13; D: .; DNA: TGTGCCAGCAGCTTGGTAGACTCCCGCGGAGCTTTCTTT; CDR3: CASSLVDSRGAFF
size: many; V: TRBV28; J: TRBJ2-6; length: 13; D: .; DNA: TGTGCCCCAGTCGGATCTGGGGCCAACGTCCTGACTTTC; CDR3: CAPVGSGANVLTF
size: .; V: TRBV12-5; J: TRBJ2-3; length: 14; D: .; DNA: TGTGCCTCTGGTTGGGAGTCTAGCACAGATACGCAGTATTTT; CDR3: CASGWESSTDTQYF
size: .; V: TRBV18; J: TRBJ2-3; length: 15; D: .; DNA: TGTGCCAGCTCACCGCCCGGCAGGGGCACAGATACGCAGTATTTT; CDR3: CASSPPGRGTDTQYF
size: few; V: TRBV5-1; J: TRBJ2-4; length: 14; D: .; DNA: TGCGCCAGCAGCTTGGAGCTAGCCAAAAACATTCAGTACTTC; CDR3: CASSLELAKNIQYF
size: many; V: TRBV30; J: TRBJ2-1; length: 14; D: TRBD2; DNA: TGTGCCTGGAGTGTGGTCGGCGGGAGGAATGAGCAGTTCTTC; CDR3: CAWSVVGGRNEQFF
size: few; V: TRBV5-1; J: TRBJ2-3; length: 16; D: TRBD2; DNA: TGCGCCAGCAGCTCCCTTAGCGGGAGTGGCACAGATACGCAGTATTTT; CDR3: CASSSLSGSGTDTQYF
size: few; V: TRBV4-3; J: TRBJ2-3; length: 15; D: .; DNA: TGCGCCAGCAGCCGAGTAGCGGCCGCCCCAGATACGCAGTATTTT; CDR3: CASSRVAAAPDTQYF
size: few; V: TRBV28; J: TRBJ1-1; length: 12; D: .; DNA: TGTGCCAGCAAAGAGGAGAACACTGAAGCTTTCTTT; CDR3: CASKEENTEAFF
size: .; V: TRBV5-4; J: TRBJ2-3; length: 13; D: .; DNA: TGTGCCAGCAGCTTGGGGAACACAGATACGCAGTATTTT; CDR3: CASSLGNTDTQYF
size: few; V: TRBV5-1; J: TRBJ2-1; length: 14; D: .; DNA: TGCGCCAGCAGCATACCCGCTAGCACCAATGAGCAGTTCTTC; CDR3: CASSIPASTNEQFF
size: once; V: TRBV4-3; J: TRBJ2-7; length: 14; D: .; DNA: TGCGCCAGCAGCCAGGGTCCCCTGGGGTACGAGCAGTACTTC; CDR3: CASSQGPLGYEQYF
size: .; V: TRBV7-2; J: TRBJ2-3; length: 16; D: .; DNA: TGTGCCAGCAGCTTGAGCAGCCAAACCCACACAGATACGCAGTATTTT; CDR3: CASSLSSQTHTDTQYF
size: .; V: TRBV29-1; J: TRBJ2-1; length: 12; D: .; DNA: TGCAGCGTACGGCTTCTCGACAATGAGCAGTTCTTC; CDR3: CSVRLLDNEQFF
size: many; V: TRBV18; J: TRBJ1-1; length: 13; D: .; DNA: TGTGCCAGCTCACCGAGTATGGGATATGAAGCTTTCTTT; CDR3: CASSPSMGYEAFF
size: few; V: TRBV30; J: TRBJ1-5; length: 15; D: .; DNA: TGTGCCTGGAACAATAAGGGACAACGCAATCAGCCCCAGCATTTT; CDR3: CAWNNKGQRNQPQHF
size: few; V: TRBV5-4; J: TRBJ2-7; length: 15; D: TRBD1; DNA: TGTGCCAGCAGCTTGAGGGACAGGGCTTCCCTCGAGCAGTACTTC; CDR3: CASSLRDRASLEQYF
size: .; V: TRBV4-3; J: TRBJ2-2; length: 16; D: .; DNA: TGCGCCAGCGGGGCCGGGCGGGGCCCGAACACCGGGGAGCTGTTTTTT; CDR3: CASGAGRGPNTGELFF
size: .; V: TRBV10-3; J: TRBJ2-3; length: 13; D: .; DNA: TGTGCCATCGGAGAGGTGGTCACAGATACGCAGTATTTT; CDR3: CAIGEVVTDTQYF
size: few; V: TRBV7-2; J: TRBJ2-3; length: 12; D: .; DNA: TGTGCCAGCAGCTTAGTTGATCCTACGCAGTATTTT; CDR3: CASSLVDPTQYF
size: .; V: TRBV9; J: TRBJ2-2; length: 15; D: .; DNA: TGTGCCAGCAGCCCCTCGACAGCCTACACCGGGGAGCTGTTTTTT; CDR3: CASSPSTAYTGELFF
size: .; V: TRBV29-1; J: TRBJ2-2; length: 14; D: TRBD2; DNA: TGCAGCGTTGCCAGCGGGAGGGCCGCCGGGGAGCTGTTTTTT; CDR3: CSVASGRAAGELFF
size: few; V: TRBV19; J: TRBJ1-5; length: 15; D: .; DNA: TGTGCCAGTAGTATAAACTGGGAATCCAATCAGCCCCAGCATTTT; CDR3: CASSINWESNQPQHF
size: .; V: TRBV6-6; J: TRBJ2-5; length: 15; D: TRBD1; DNA: TGTGCCAGCAGTCCCCGGGACAGGGAGTGGGAGACCCAGTACTTC; CDR3: CASSPRDREWETQYF
size: .; V: TRBV29-1; J: TRBJ2-7; length: 12; D: TRBD2; DNA: TGCAGCGTTGCTAGCGGGAGGGCCGAGCAGTACTTC; CDR3: CSVASGRAEQYF
size: few; V: TRBV5-1; J: TRBJ2-1; length: 15; D: .; DNA: TGCGCCAGCAGCTTGGGGGGAGCGGATAACAATGAGCAGTTCTTC; CDR3: CASSLGGADNNEQFF